This note documents a single TCR beta chain sequence. The data originate from a study of T cell responses to AZD1222 COVID-19 vaccine. Sequencing used immunoSEQ multiplex PCR; TCRdb keeps in-frame clones, though not all of them. The sample yields tens of thousands of clones, 80% to 90% seen once. The CDR3 covers 15 residues. Trimming took 4 bases from V and 6 from J; bases not matched to a gene: 12. CDR1 is SQVTM, CDR2 ANQGSEA, per germline. The V and J genes are TRBV29-1 and TRBJ2-7, with TRBD2 matching 10 bases. The TCR comes from an adult who received the AZD1222 COVID-19 vaccine. The material was peripheral blood, obtained 28 days after the second AZD1222 dose. Here the CDR3 reads CSVAPERLAGGEQYF. Written as DNA, the CDR3 is TGCAGCGTTGCCCCCGAGCGACTAGCGGGTGGCGAGCAGTACTTC.